This T cell receptor beta chain emerged from a study of response to subunit inactivated influenza vaccine. This CDR3 has 13 amino acids. Germline CDR1 ENHRY, CDR2 SYGVKD. V was cut by 4 bases and J by 4 bases, with 9 bases left in between. TCRdb ran MiXCR on the RT-PCR reads and lists one entry per CDR3 protein. This table holds some 850,000 distinct CDR3 sequences, around a sixth found once. V and J are TRBV10-3 and TRBJ2-3; D is tentatively TRBD1 or TRBD2 (5 bases each). The material sequenced was PBMCs from blood, taken around 5 days after vaccination. The receptor was isolated from a man in his fifties or sixties who received an inactivated influenza vaccine. The CDR3 loop is CAISAGTPDTQYF. In nucleotides, the CDR3 is TGTGCCATCAGTGCCGGGACCCCAGATACGCAGTATTTT.